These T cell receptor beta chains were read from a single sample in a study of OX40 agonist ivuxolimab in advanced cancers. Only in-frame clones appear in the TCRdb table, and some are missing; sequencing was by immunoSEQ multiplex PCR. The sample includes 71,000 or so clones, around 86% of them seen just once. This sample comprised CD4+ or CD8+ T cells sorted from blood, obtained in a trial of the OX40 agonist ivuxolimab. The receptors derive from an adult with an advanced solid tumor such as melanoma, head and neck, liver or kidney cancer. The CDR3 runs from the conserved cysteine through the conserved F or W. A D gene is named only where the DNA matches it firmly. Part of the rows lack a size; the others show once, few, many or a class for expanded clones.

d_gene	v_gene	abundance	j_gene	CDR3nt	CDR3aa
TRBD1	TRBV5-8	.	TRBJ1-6	TGTGCCAGCAGCTTGCGGACCGGGACAGGGGATTCACCCCTCCACTTT	CASSLRTGTGDSPLHF
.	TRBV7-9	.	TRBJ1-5	TGTGCCAGCAGCTTCTGGGGGGTGGTGGGCAATCAGCCCCAGCATTTT	CASSFWGVVGNQPQHF
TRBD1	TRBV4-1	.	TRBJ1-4	TGCGCCAGCAGCCAAGCCGGCGCAGGGGGTGAAAAACTGTTTTTT	CASSQAGAGGEKLFF
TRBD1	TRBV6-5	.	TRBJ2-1	TGTGCCAGCAGTTACACAGAACAGGGGTACAATGAGCAGTTCTTC	CASSYTEQGYNEQFF
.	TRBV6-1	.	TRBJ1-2	TGTGCCAGCAGGAGACTCACAGGGAACGACTATGGCTACACCTTC	CASRRLTGNDYGYTF
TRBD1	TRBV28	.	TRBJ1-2	TGTGCCAGCAGCACTCCGGGACAGGGAGTCTATGGCTACACCTTC	CASSTPGQGVYGYTF
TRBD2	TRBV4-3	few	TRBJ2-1	TGCGCCAGCAGCCCTACGGGGGGGGGTTACAATGAGCAGTTCTTC	CASSPTGGGYNEQFF
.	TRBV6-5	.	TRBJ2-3	TGTGCCAGCACCACATACACAGATACGCAGTATTTT	CASTTYTDTQYF
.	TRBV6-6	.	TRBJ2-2	TGTGCCAGCAGCCTTGGGGGCTCCCGGGAGCTGTTTTTT	CASSLGGSRELFF
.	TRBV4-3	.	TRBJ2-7	TGCGCCAGCAGCCAAGGGCAGCGAAGAGAGCAGTACTTC	CASSQGQRREQYF
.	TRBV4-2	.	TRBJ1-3	TGTGCCAGCAGCCCCACTACCGGGGCCTTGTATGGAAACACCATATATTTT	CASSPTTGALYGNTIYF
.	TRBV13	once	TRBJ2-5	TGTGCCAGCAGCTCAACTAGCCCCCAAGAGACCCAGTACTTC	CASSSTSPQETQYF
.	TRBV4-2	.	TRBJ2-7	TGTGCCAGCAGCCAAAGTAGTATGCAGGGGTGCTACGAGCAGTACTTC	CASSQSSMQGCYEQYF
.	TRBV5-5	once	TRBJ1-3	TGTGCCAGCATCCCACAAGGGGGTCTGGCTGGAAACACCATATATTTT	CASIPQGGLAGNTIYF